The 25 T cell receptor beta chains below all came from one sample that was sequenced in a study of PD-L1 blockade in urothelial cancer. Here immunoSEQ multiplex PCR was the method, and the copy in TCRdb shows in-frame clones only, minus some. The sample has about 69,000 clones, 85% to 90% seen once. The specimen was PBMCs, collected around atezolizumab (anti-PD-L1) treatment. These TCRs come from a man between 60 and 75 years old with urothelial cancer.

The chain joins TRBV6-1 to TRBJ1-5; D might be TRBD1 (5 bases). Deletions cut 2 bases from V and 7 bases from J, with 12 bases between. Per the germline V gene, CDR1 is MNHNS and CDR2 is SASEGT. The CDR3 consists of 14 residues. In nucleotides, the CDR3 is TGTGCCAGCAGTGAATACCCAGGGTCCCAGCCCCAGCATTTT. It specifies CASSEYPGSQPQHF.

In its sample, this clone was seen once. This chain joins TRBV7-3 and TRBJ2-5; D might be TRBD2 (6 bases). Per the germline V gene, CDR1 is SGHTA and CDR2 is FQGTGA. V lost 3 bases and J lost 5, with 10 bases in between. The CDR3 covers 13 residues. CDR3 DNA sequence: TGTGCCAGCAGCTTGGGTCTAGCGGAGACCCAGTACTTC. Its protein product is CASSLGLAETQYF.

This chain links TRBV5-4 with TRBJ2-1, with 7 positions matching TRBD1. The CDR3 length is 15 residues. The junction had 7 bases not matched to a gene; V was cut back by 4 bases and J by 3 bases. Germline CDR1 SGHNT, CDR2 YYREEE (reference sequence). The CDR3 region has the DNA TGTGCCAGCAGCCGGGACAGCCTTAACTACAATGAGCAGTTCTTC. This sequence encodes CASSRDSLNYNEQFF.

This chain links TRBV10-2 with TRBJ2-7; possibly TRBD2 for D (6 bases). The V end was cut by 4 bases, the J end by 5 bases, with 18 bases between. The CDR3 extends over 15 amino acids. Germline V CDR1 and CDR2: WSHSY, SAAADI. The CDR3 spells CASSGRALATHEQYF. The CDR3 coding sequence is TGCGCCAGCAGTGGGCGGGCTCTAGCGACACACGAGCAGTACTTC.

This rearrangement joins TRBV7-3 to TRBJ2-5, with D tentatively TRBD1 (5 bases). The V and J ends lost 6 bases and 9 bases respectively, with 17 bases between them. The germline CDR1 and CDR2 sequences are SGHTA and FQGTGA. The CDR3 consists of 13 residues. Here the CDR3 reads CASSLRAQGAQYF. The DNA of the CDR3 is TGTGCCAGCAGTCTAAGGGCCCAGGGTGCCCAGTACTTC.

The rearrangement joins TRBV5-4 to TRBJ2-3; 12 nucleotides match TRBD2. Trimming at V came to 0 bases and at J to 6 bases, leaving 5 bases not matched to a gene. The CDR3 is 16 amino acids. CDR1 and CDR2 (germline): SGHNT, YYREEE (reference sequence). CDR3 nucleotides: TGTGCCAGCAGCTTGGGACTAGCGGGAGTTTCCGATACGCAGTATTTT. It yields the protein CASSLGLAGVSDTQYF. Using reference TRBV5-4 and TRBJ2-3 for the parts outside the CDR3, the full variable domain is ETGVTQSPTHLIKTRGQQVTLRCSSQSGHNTVSWYQQALGQGPQFIFQYYREEENGRGNFPPRFSGLQFPNYSSELNVNALELDDSALYLCASSLGLAGVSDTQYFGPGTRLTVL.

The chain has TRBV5-4 and TRBJ1-2; 9 positions agree with TRBD1. V trimming: 3 bases; J trimming: 6 bases; junction bases outside the gene matches: 3. CDR1 is SGHNT, CDR2 YYREEE, per germline (reference sequence). The CDR3 is 13 residues long. The CDR3 protein is CASSSDRGDGYTF. CDR3 DNA: TGTGCCAGCAGCTCTGACAGGGGGGATGGCTACACCTTC.

The chain uses TRBV5-5 and TRBJ2-7; 10 bases line up with TRBD1. The germline gives CDR1 SGHKS, CDR2 YYEKEE (reference sequence). The CDR3 sequence is 15 residues long. Germline trimming cut 4 bases from V and 5 bases from J; bases unmatched to any gene: 9. CDR3 sequence reads: CASSPPRTGGDEQYF. The CDR3 region has the DNA TGTGCCAGCAGCCCGCCCAGGACAGGGGGTGACGAGCAGTACTTC. The variable domain in full, with the rest retrieved from reference TRBV5-5 and TRBJ2-7, is DAGVTQSPTHLIKTRGQQVTLRCSPISGHKSVSWYQQVLGQGPQFIFQYYEKEERGRGNFPDRFSARQFPNYSSELNVNALLLGDSALYLCASSPPRTGGDEQYFGPGTRLTVT.

The chain employs TRBV7-9 and TRBJ1-1; 10 bases are a match to TRBD1. This CDR3 spans 15 amino acids. Germline V gene data show CDR1 as SEHNR and CDR2 as FQNEAQ (reference sequence). J gave up 1 base and V 5 bases, and 4 bases lay outside the gene matches. CDR3 bases: TGTGCCAGCAGCCTTGGACAGGGGGAGAACACTGAAGCTTTCTTT. Protein: CASSLGQGENTEAFF.

The rearrangement joins TRBV28 to TRBJ2-3, with D possibly matching TRBD2 (6 bases). CDR1 MDHEN and CDR2 SYDVKM come from the germline V gene. Trimming shortened V by 5 bases and J by 4 bases, and 10 bases separated the two germline ends. The CDR3 spans 13 residues. The CDR3 protein is CASSGGIADTQYF. The CDR3, as DNA: TGTGCCAGCAGTGGCGGGATAGCAGATACGCAGTATTTT.

The chain employs TRBV27 and TRBJ2-2, with 8 bases that match TRBD2. This CDR3 contains 15 residues. Unmatched junction bases numbered 9, after V lost 5 bases and J lost 7 bases. CDR1 and CDR2 from the germline V gene are MNHEY and SMNVEV (reference sequence). In DNA, the CDR3 is TGTGCCAGCAGTCTCGGACCGCTAGCGGGCGGGGAGCTGTTTTTT. Residues: CASSLGPLAGGELFF.

The genes are TRBV6-1 and TRBJ2-5; TRBD1 matches 9 bases. The V gene end was trimmed by 5 bases and the J gene end by 5 bases; junction bases not matched to a gene: 9. Germline V gene data show CDR1 as MNHNS and CDR2 as SASEGT. This CDR3 region has 15 residues. CDR3 DNA: TGTGCCAGCAGTCTCCGGGACAGGGAGGCCGAGACCCAGTACTTC. This translates into CASSLRDREAETQYF.

The CDR3 nucleotides read TGTGCCAGTAGGCGATCGCTGGCAGGGGAGGAGACCCAGTACTTC. It codes for CASRRSLAGEETQYF. V usage is TRBV19 and J usage is TRBJ2-5; weak D call: TRBD1 (6 bases). The germline V gene encodes CDR1 LNHDA and CDR2 SQIVND (reference sequence). V was cut by 6 bases and J by 5 bases, with 19 bases left in between. CDR3 length: 15 residues.

The gene calls are TRBV27 and TRBJ2-1, with D tentatively TRBD1 (6 bases). The V gene lost 2 bases and the J gene lost 9 bases, with 14 bases spanning the gap. CDR3 length: 14 amino acids. CDR1 is MNHEY and CDR2 is SMNVEV in the germline V gene (reference sequence). CDR3 DNA sequence: TGTGCCAGCAGTTTAGTCGGCAGGGGTGGTGAGCAGTTCTTC. This translates into CASSLVGRGGEQFF.

The chain recombines TRBV13 with TRBJ1-1; D not certain. This CDR3 comprises 14 residues. With 3 bases removed from V and 5 bases from J, the gap between germline ends came to 13 bases. In germline, CDR1 is PRHDT, CDR2 FYEKMQ (reference sequence). The CDR3: CASSFEAIRTEAFF. The CDR3 DNA sequence: TGTGCCAGCAGCTTCGAGGCGATTAGAACTGAAGCTTTCTTT.

The chain recombines TRBV10-3 with TRBJ1-2; D may be TRBD1 (5 bases). CDR1 and CDR2 (germline): ENHRY, SYGVKD. The CDR3 has 12 amino acids. The V and J ends lost 4 bases and 6 bases respectively, with 9 bases between them. The CDR3 loop is CAISVSGDGYTF. Here the CDR3 DNA reads TGTGCCATCAGTGTATCGGGGGATGGCTACACCTTC.

V gene TRBV19 combines with J gene TRBJ1-5; D remains ambiguous. CDR1 and CDR2 (germline): LNHDA, SQIVND (reference sequence). This CDR3 contains 16 residues. V lost 3 bases, J lost 5 bases, and 17 bases lay in between. CDR3 residues: CASSISPLGRDQPQHF. In DNA form, the CDR3 reads TGTGCCAGTAGTATTTCGCCACTCGGCCGGGATCAGCCCCAGCATTTT.

This clone was seen only once. This chain links TRBV10-2 with TRBJ1-3; TRBD1 agrees at 11 bases. The CDR3 totals 18 residues. Germline values: CDR1 WSHSY, CDR2 SAAADI. V was pared by 3 bases and J by 2 bases, with 9 bases of the junction left unmatched. DNA for the CDR3: TGCGCCAGCAGTGAACTGAGGACAGGGGGCGCGCCTGGAAACACCATATATTTT. It specifies CASSELRTGGAPGNTIYF.

The rearrangement uses TRBV7-2 and TRBJ1-2; D is perhaps TRBD1 (6 bases). The CDR3 runs to 14 residues. Trimming took 2 bases from V and 2 from J, leaving 9 bases between them. CDR1 is SGHTA, CDR2 FQGNSA, per germline. CDR3 coding DNA: TGTGCCAGCAGCTTAAGGACAGCCAACTATGGCTACACCTTC. The encoded protein is CASSLRTANYGYTF.

V gene TRBV29-1 combines with J gene TRBJ2-1, with 7 bases identical to TRBD1. V trimming: 2 bases; J trimming: 3 bases; junction bases outside the gene matches: 4. This CDR3 has 14 residues. Germline V gives CDR1 SQVTM, CDR2 ANQGSEA. CDR3 sequence reads: CSVEWQGDYNEQFF. Here the CDR3 DNA reads TGCAGCGTTGAATGGCAGGGGGACTACAATGAGCAGTTCTTC.

The chain employs TRBV7-9 and TRBJ2-2; TRBD1 matches 8 bases. The CDR3 totals 15 residues. The J segment lost 4 bases and the V segment lost 5 bases, leaving 6 bases of the junction unmatched. Germline V lookup: CDR1 SEHNR, CDR2 FQNEAQ (reference sequence). The chain's CDR3 is CASSEDRVITGELFF. The CDR3 coding sequence is TGTGCCAGCAGCGAGGACAGGGTGATCACCGGGGAGCTGTTTTTT.

The chain is built from TRBV28 and TRBJ1-2; TRBD1 matches 9 bases. The germline CDR1 and CDR2 sequences are MDHEN and SYDVKM. The ends lost 2 bases at V and 5 bases at J; junction bases unmatched: 12. This CDR3 is built from 17 residues. The CDR3 spells CASSLGIQGALGYGYTF. The CDR3 region has the DNA TGTGCCAGCAGTTTAGGGATACAGGGGGCATTGGGGTATGGCTACACCTTC.

The chain recombines TRBV19 with TRBJ2-7, with 7 bases identical to TRBD2. CDR1 LNHDA and CDR2 SQIVND come from the germline V gene (reference sequence). V dropped 3 bases and J dropped 6; count of bases not matched to a gene: 11. This CDR3 has 15 amino acids. The CDR3 region has the DNA TGTGCCAGTAGTATCTCTTTGCGGGGGTTAGGCGAGCAGTACTTC. Amino acids: CASSISLRGLGEQYF.

The chain combines TRBV9 with TRBJ2-1; D uncertain. CDR3 size: 13 residues. Germline lookup yields CDR1 SGDLS and CDR2 YYNGEE. V dropped 0 bases and J dropped 5 bases, with 6 bases sitting between them. CDR3 nucleotide sequence: TGTGCCAGCAGCGTAGCAGAAGACAATGAGCAGTTCTTC. The encoded protein is CASSVAEDNEQFF. Supplemented by reference TRBV9 and TRBJ2-1, the full variable domain reads DSGVTQTPKHLITATGQRVTLRCSPRSGDLSVYWYQQSLDQGLQFLIQYYNGEERAKGNILERFSAQQFPDLHSELNLSSLELGDSALYFCASSVAEDNEQFFGPGTRLTVL.

The chain joins TRBV19 to TRBJ2-5; a possible D gene is TRBD1 (6 bases). The CDR3 contains 15 residues. V lost 6 bases to trimming and J lost 0 bases, with 14 bases between them. Germline V gene sequence: CDR1 LNHDA, CDR2 SQIVND (reference sequence). CDR3 residues: CASRRGQSYQETQYF. The CDR3 DNA is TGTGCCAGTAGACGCGGACAGTCGTACCAAGAGACCCAGTACTTC.